This TCR beta chain was identified during a study of Ad26.COV2.S vaccination and SARS-CoV-2 variants. General study findings and limits: Reported findings describe substantial breadth in spike-specific CD8+ and CD4+ T cell responses following vaccination. It is possible that the TCR breadth and depth analyses underestimated the total T cell responses. Spike-specific TCR breadth was greater in vaccine than placebo recipients.

Profiled with immunoSEQ multiplex PCR; TCRdb holds only in-frame clones, not every one. The sample contains 300,000 to 400,000 clones, roughly nine tenths of which appear only once. Comment on this clone: The antigen remains undetermined.

This TCR derives from a human donor who had recovered from COVID-19. The sequences come from peripheral blood, collected after recovery from COVID-19.

The CDR3 loop is CASSENRGTEAFF. Here the CDR3 DNA reads TGTGCCAGCAGTGAGAACCGGGGCACTGAAGCTTTCTTT. The V call is TRBV2, the J call TRBJ1-1; D uncertain. Germline V gives CDR1 SNHLY, CDR2 FYNNEI. The CDR3 runs to 13 residues. V was pared by 3 bases and J by 4 bases, with 9 bases between. The full variable domain, completed using reference TRBV2 and TRBJ1-1, is EPEVTQTPSHQVTQMGQEVILRCVPISNHLYFYWYRQILGQKVEFLVSFYNNEISEKSEIFDDQFSVERPDGSNFTLKIRSTKLEDSAMYFCASSENRGTEAFFGQGTRLTVV.